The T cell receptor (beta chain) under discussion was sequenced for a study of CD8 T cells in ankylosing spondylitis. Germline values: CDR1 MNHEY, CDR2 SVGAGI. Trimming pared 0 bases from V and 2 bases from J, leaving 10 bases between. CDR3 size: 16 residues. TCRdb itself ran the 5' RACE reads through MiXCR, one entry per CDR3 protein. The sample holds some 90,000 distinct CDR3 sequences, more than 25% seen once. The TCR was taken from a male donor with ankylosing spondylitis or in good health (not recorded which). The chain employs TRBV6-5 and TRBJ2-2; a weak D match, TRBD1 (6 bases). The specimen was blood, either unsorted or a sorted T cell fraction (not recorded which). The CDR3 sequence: CASSYSSQGNTGELFF. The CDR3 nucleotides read TGTGCCAGCAGTTACTCGTCACAGGGTAACACCGGGGAGCTGTTTTTT.